Listed below are T cell receptor beta chains from one sample, sequenced in a study of T cells in Graves' hyperthyroidism and ophthalmopathy. TCRdb re-called the multiplex PCR reads through MiXCR, storing one row per CDR3 protein. The sample has 400,000 or so distinct CDR3 sequences; over 11% are singletons. The specimen was blood. These receptors were taken from a man aged 50-59 years with Graves' ophthalmopathy. Both conserved end residues are trimmed from each CDR3. Fields, in order: J gene, V gene, CDR3 protein.

TRBJ2-3 | TRBV6-1 | ASSELGGLATDTQY
TRBJ2-3 | TRBV7-2 | ASSPSRAGVTDTQY
TRBJ2-1 | TRBV7-9 | ASSLGTVLYNEQF
TRBJ1-1 | TRBV29-1 | SVDIFKAQAF
TRBJ2-7 | TRBV29-1 | SVEAAVSEQY
TRBJ2-7 | TRBV12-3/TRBV12-4 | ASSFGGVAYEQY
TRBJ1-3 | TRBV2 | ASSADGGNTIY
TRBJ2-2 | TRBV28 | ASRGPGELF
TRBJ1-1 | TRBV18 | ASYPRAASHTEAF
TRBJ2-1 | TRBV5-1 | ASSKTSGRAFGSYNEQF
TRBJ2-2 | TRBV20-1 | SARAANTGELF
TRBJ2-7 | TRBV9 | ASSVGQISYEQY
TRBJ2-7 | TRBV4-1 | ASRSSLGSYEQY
TRBJ2-5 | TRBV5-1 | ASRSRRTSGKQETQY
TRBJ1-1 | TRBV4-1 | ASSNPLRHSLVEAF
TRBJ1-1 | TRBV12-3/TRBV12-4 | ASSLEGGGGEAF
TRBJ2-1 | TRBV7-9 | ASQGMGGNEQF
TRBJ2-1 | TRBV27 | ASSFSGGPSYNEQF
TRBJ2-7 | TRBV2 | ASSEALLASGSYEQY
TRBJ1-2 | TRBV3-1 | ASSQGQGNGYT
TRBJ2-2 | TRBV10-3 | ASEREGVTGELF
TRBJ2-7 | TRBV20-1 | SACDKGQGDEQY
TRBJ2-1 | TRBV12-3/TRBV12-4 | ANISGSFYNEQF
TRBJ2-3 | TRBV7-6 | ASSSLERGTDTQY
TRBJ2-7 | TRBV27 | ASSHREREQY
TRBJ2-3 | TRBV6-1 | ASSDSSRVDTQY
TRBJ2-7 | TRBV28 | ATVSASTYEQY
TRBJ2-3 | TRBV5-6 | ASSSPAALDTQY
TRBJ2-7 | TRBV11-2 | ASSRTSGTHEQY
TRBJ2-2 | TRBV19 | ASTGAYGELF
TRBJ2-3 | TRBV20-1 | SAWTLSDTQY
TRBJ2-7 | TRBV4-2 | ASSQDLAGARYEQY
TRBJ2-1 | TRBV5-6 | ASSTLGLAGSGYNEQF